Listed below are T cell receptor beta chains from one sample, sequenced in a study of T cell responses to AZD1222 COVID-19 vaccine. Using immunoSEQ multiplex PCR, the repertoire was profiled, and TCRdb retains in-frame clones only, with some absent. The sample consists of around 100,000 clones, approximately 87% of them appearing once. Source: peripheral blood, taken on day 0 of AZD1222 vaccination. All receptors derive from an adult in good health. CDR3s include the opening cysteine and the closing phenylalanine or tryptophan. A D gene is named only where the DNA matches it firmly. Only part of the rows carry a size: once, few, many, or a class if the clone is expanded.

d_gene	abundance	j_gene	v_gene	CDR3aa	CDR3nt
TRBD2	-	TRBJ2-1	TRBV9	CASSVAGAGGPSEQFF	TGTGCCAGCAGCGTAGCTGGGGCGGGAGGGCCCAGCGAGCAGTTCTTC
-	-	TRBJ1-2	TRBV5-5	CASSSPGRSYGYTF	TGTGCCAGCAGCTCCCCAGGGAGGAGTTATGGCTACACCTTC
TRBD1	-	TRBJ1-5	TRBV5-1	CASSLGGQGNQPQHF	TGCGCCAGCAGCTTGGGGGGACAGGGGAACCAGCCCCAGCATTTT
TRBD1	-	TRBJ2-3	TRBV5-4	CASSPPRTGGTDTQYF	TGTGCCAGCAGCCCGCCCCGGACAGGGGGAACAGATACGCAGTATTTT
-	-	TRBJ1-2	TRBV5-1	CASSDTGNGYTF	TGCGCCAGCAGCGATACAGGGAATGGCTACACCTTC
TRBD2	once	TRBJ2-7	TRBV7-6	CASSLYLYRLAENYEQYF	TGTGCCAGCAGCTTATATCTATACCGACTAGCGGAGAATTACGAGCAGTACTTC
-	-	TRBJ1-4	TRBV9	CASSPLREAPNEKLFF	TGTGCCAGCAGCCCCCTCCGTGAGGCACCTAATGAAAAACTGTTTTTT
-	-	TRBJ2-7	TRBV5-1	CASSSGTGYEQYF	TGCGCCAGCAGCTCGGGTACAGGCTACGAGCAGTACTTC
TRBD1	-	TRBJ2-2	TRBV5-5	CASSWAGTGRTGELFF	TGTGCCAGCAGCTGGGCCGGGACAGGGAGGACCGGGGAGCTGTTTTTT
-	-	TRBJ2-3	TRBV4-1	CASSLIRTDTQYF	TGCGCCAGCAGCCTGATTCGCACAGATACGCAGTATTTT
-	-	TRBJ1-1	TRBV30	CASWFLGGNTEAFF	TGTGCCTCTTGGTTTTTGGGAGGGAACACTGAAGCTTTCTTT
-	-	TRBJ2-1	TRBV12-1	CASSLPTSRLGLATYNEQFF	TGTGCCAGCAGCTTACCTACCTCCCGACTTGGACTAGCGACCTACAATGAGCAGTTCTTC
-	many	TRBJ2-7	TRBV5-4	CASSEGDSGEYEQYF	TGTGCCAGCAGCGAAGGGGACAGCGGGGAGTACGAGCAGTACTTC
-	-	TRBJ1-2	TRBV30	CAFSVVQAHGYTF	TGTGCCTTCTCGGTCGTACAGGCCCATGGCTACACCTTC
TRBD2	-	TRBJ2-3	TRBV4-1	CASSLLLADSTDTQYF	TGCGCCAGCAGCCTCTTACTAGCGGATAGCACAGATACGCAGTATTTT
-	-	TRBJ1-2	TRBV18	CATADSRYGYTF	TGTGCCACAGCGGACAGCAGATATGGCTACACCTTC
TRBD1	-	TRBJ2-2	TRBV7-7	CASGQGRTAGELFF	TGTGCCAGCGGACAGGGACGGACAGCCGGGGAGCTGTTTTTT
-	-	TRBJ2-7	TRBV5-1	CASSLAARDYEQYF	TGCGCCAGCAGCTTGGCCGCTCGGGACTACGAGCAGTACTTC
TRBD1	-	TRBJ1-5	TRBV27	CASSPFPGQGYQPQHF	TGTGCCAGCAGTCCCTTCCCGGGACAGGGATATCAGCCCCAGCATTTT
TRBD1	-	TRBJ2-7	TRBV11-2	CASSSLVGQNYEQYF	TGTGCCAGCAGCTCGCTCGTGGGACAGAACTACGAGCAGTACTTC
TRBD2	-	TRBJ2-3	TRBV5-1	CASSLDSGGRGDTQYF	TGCGCCAGCAGCTTGGATTCCGGGGGGAGGGGAGATACGCAGTATTTT
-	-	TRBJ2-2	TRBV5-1	CASSLGGIQYTGELFF	TGCGCCAGCAGCCTAGGAGGGATACAATACACCGGGGAGCTGTTTTTT
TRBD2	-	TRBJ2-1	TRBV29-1	CSVDRGGFNEQFF	TGCAGCGTTGACCGGGGGGGGTTCAATGAGCAGTTCTTC
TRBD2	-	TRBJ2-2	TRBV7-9	CASSVTPGLAGVAGELFF	TGTGCCAGCAGCGTAACTCCGGGACTAGCGGGAGTGGCCGGGGAGCTGTTTTTT
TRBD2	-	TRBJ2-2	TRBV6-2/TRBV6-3	CASSKRTSGRNTGELFF	TGTGCCAGCAGTAAGCGGACTAGCGGGAGGAACACCGGGGAGCTGTTTTTT
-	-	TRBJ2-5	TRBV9	CASSPGRASGPQETQYF	TGTGCCAGCAGCCCCGGCAGGGCCAGTGGTCCCCAAGAGACCCAGTACTTC
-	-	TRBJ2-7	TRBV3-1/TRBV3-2	CASSQETASYEQYF	TGTGCCAGCAGCCAAGAAACCGCAAGTTACGAGCAGTACTTC
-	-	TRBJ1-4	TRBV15	CATSPRGAETNEKLFF	TGTGCCACCAGCCCCCGAGGCGCAGAGACTAATGAAAAACTGTTTTTT
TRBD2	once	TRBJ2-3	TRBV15	CATSRAGGADTQYF	TGTGCCACCAGCAGAGCCGGGGGGGCCGATACGCAGTATTTT
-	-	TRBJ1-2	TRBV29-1	CSVRETADYGYTF	TGCAGCGTTAGAGAGACCGCCGACTATGGCTACACCTTC
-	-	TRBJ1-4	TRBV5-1	CASSLGDSTNEKLFF	TGCGCCAGCAGCTTGGGTGATTCAACTAATGAAAAACTGTTTTTT
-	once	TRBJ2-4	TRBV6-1	CASSELGGKNIQYF	TGTGCCAGCAGTGAACTAGGGGGTAAAAACATTCAGTACTTC
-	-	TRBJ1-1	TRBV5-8	CASILGRGAVRAFF	TGTGCCAGCATCCTAGGGCGGGGCGCAGTAAGAGCTTTCTTT
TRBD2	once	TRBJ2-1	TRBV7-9	CASSFTPSGRPDEQFF	TGTGCCAGCAGCTTCACCCCTAGCGGGAGGCCGGATGAGCAGTTCTTC
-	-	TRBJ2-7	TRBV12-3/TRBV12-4	CTSSFRAAYEQYF	TGTACCAGCAGTTTTAGGGCAGCCTACGAGCAGTACTTC
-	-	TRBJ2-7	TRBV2	CASSGDRRDYEQYF	TGTGCCAGCAGCGGGGACCGGAGAGACTACGAGCAGTACTTC
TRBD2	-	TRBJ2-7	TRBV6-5	CASTQGGAGGEQYF	TGTGCCAGCACCCAGGGAGGGGCTGGGGGGGAGCAGTACTTC
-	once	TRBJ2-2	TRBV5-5	CASSLARHSGELFF	TGTGCCAGCAGCTTGGCCCGCCATTCCGGGGAGCTGTTTTTT
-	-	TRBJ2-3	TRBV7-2	CASSLGGTSTDTQYF	TGTGCCAGCAGCTTAGGTGGGACTAGCACAGATACGCAGTATTTT
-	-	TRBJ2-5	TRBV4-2	CASSHGRGGETQYF	TGTGCCAGCAGCCACGGTAGAGGAGGGGAGACCCAGTACTTC
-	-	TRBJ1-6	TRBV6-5	CASSPQGGSPLHF	TGTGCCAGCAGCCCACAGGGAGGCTCACCCCTCCACTTT
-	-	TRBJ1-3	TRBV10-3	CAISERNTIYF	TGTGCCATCAGTGAGAGGAACACCATATATTTT
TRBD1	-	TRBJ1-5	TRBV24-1	CATSDAAGTGADPQHF	TGTGCCACCAGTGATGCCGCCGGGACAGGGGCGGATCCCCAGCATTTT
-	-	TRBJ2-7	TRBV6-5	CASRGMASYEQYF	TGTGCCAGCAGAGGTATGGCCTCCTACGAGCAGTACTTC
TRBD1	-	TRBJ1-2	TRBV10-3	CATTWSDRDYGYTF	TGTGCCACCACTTGGTCCGACAGGGACTATGGCTACACCTTC
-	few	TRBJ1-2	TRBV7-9	CASTREDYGYTF	TGTGCCAGCACCAGGGAAGACTATGGCTACACCTTC
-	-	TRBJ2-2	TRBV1	CTEFRDPGELFF	TGCACCGAATTCCGGGATCCCGGGGAGCTGTTTTTT
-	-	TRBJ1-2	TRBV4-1	CASSQDAPDTYGYTF	TGCGCCAGCAGCCAAGATGCTCCGGATACCTATGGCTACACCTTC
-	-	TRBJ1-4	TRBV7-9	CASSLEGTYNEKLFF	TGTGCCAGCAGCTTAGAAGGCACCTATAATGAAAAACTGTTTTTT
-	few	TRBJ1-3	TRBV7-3	CASSLSRGDTIYF	TGTGCCAGCAGCTTAAGTCGGGGCGACACCATATATTTT
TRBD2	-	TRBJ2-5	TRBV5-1	CASSLALAGGPETQYF	TGCGCCAGCAGCTTGGCGCTAGCGGGAGGTCCAGAGACCCAGTACTTC
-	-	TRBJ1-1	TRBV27	CASSLNWVNTEAFF	TGTGCCAGCAGCCTTAACTGGGTTAACACTGAAGCTTTCTTT